The 24 T cell receptor beta chains below come from one sample, sequenced in a study of T cell responses to AZD1222 COVID-19 vaccine. Produced via immunoSEQ multiplex PCR; TCRdb's table is partial and in-frame only. The sample includes about 42,000 clones, approximately 88% of them seen just once. This sample comprised peripheral blood, obtained 28 days after the second AZD1222 dose. These receptors came from an adult who received the AZD1222 COVID-19 vaccine.

The gene calls are TRBV7-8 and TRBJ1-1; unclear D gene. Trimming removed 5 bases from V and 0 bases from J, with 13 bases in between. Germline assignment: CDR1 SGHVS and CDR2 FQNEAQ. The CDR3 sequence is 15 residues long. DNA for the CDR3: TGTGCCAGCAGCCGGTTGGACGGCTTGAACACTGAAGCTTTCTTT. Translating gives CASSRLDGLNTEAFF.

This clone was seen only a few times. The chain couples TRBV29-1 to TRBJ2-7; 9 bases are shared with TRBD1. Trimming cost V 6 bases and J 2 bases; bases outside gene matches: 8. Germline assignment: CDR1 SQVTM and CDR2 ANQGSEA. CDR3 size: 14 residues. CDR3 loop: CSVWGTGIPYEQYF. CDR3 sequence (DNA): TGCAGCGTATGGGGGACAGGGATCCCCTACGAGCAGTACTTC.

On this clone itself: At the DNA level, this CDR3 is encoded by other sequences in the same sample as well. V and J are TRBV11-3 and TRBJ2-1, with 11 positions matching TRBD2. The CDR3 covers 15 residues. Germline CDR1 is SGHNT and CDR2 is YENEEA. Trimming removed 5 bases from V and 5 bases from J; junction bases left unmatched: 5. In DNA form, the CDR3 reads TGTGCCAGCAGCGCGGGACTAGCGGAAAACAATGAGCAGTTCTTC. Translation gives CASSAGLAENNEQFF. Supplemented by reference TRBV11-3 and TRBJ2-1, the full variable domain reads EAGVVQSPRYKIIEKKQPVAFWCNPISGHNTLYWYLQNLGQGPELLIRYENEEAVDDSQLPKDRFSAERLKGVDSTLKIQPAELGDSAVYLCASSAGLAENNEQFFGPGTRLTVL.

This clone showed up just once. The chain joins TRBV12-3 or TRBV12-4 to TRBJ1-1; 8 positions match TRBD1. The CDR3 length is 13 residues. After removal of 3 bases from V and 9 bases from J, the junction contained 6 bases not matched to a gene. Here the CDR3 reads CASSLVTGVKAFF. The CDR3 bases are TGTGCCAGCAGTTTGGTGACAGGGGTCAAAGCTTTCTTT.

This chain links TRBV6-5 with TRBJ2-1, with D tentatively TRBD2 (5 bases). Germline CDR1 is MNHEY and CDR2 is SVGAGI. Trimming pared 2 bases from V and 10 bases from J, leaving 12 bases between. This CDR3 is 13 amino acids long. The CDR3 sequence is CASSYEAGREQFF. The CDR3, as DNA: TGTGCCAGCAGTTACGAGGCGGGTCGGGAGCAGTTCTTC.

The chain couples TRBV7-8 to TRBJ2-7; no reliable D call. Per the germline V gene, CDR1 is SGHVS and CDR2 is FQNEAQ. Trimming pared 3 bases from V and 6 bases from J, leaving 6 bases between. The CDR3 spans 11 residues. This CDR3 is CASSFGREQYF. The CDR3 DNA reads TGTGCCAGCAGCTTTGGGCGCGAGCAGTACTTC.

DNA of the CDR3: TGTGCCAGCAGCTCCCGGGACGGGCAGGTGAACACTGAAGCTTTCTTT. Its protein is CASSSRDGQVNTEAFF. The V and J genes are TRBV4-2 and TRBJ1-1, with a tentative D call TRBD1 (5 bases). Between the trimmed V and J ends, which lost 5 bases and 0 bases, there was a span of 16 bases. CDR1 LGHNA and CDR2 YNFKEQ come from the germline V gene. The CDR3 runs to 16 residues.

This sequence joins TRBV20-1 and TRBJ1-2; D ambiguous. CDR1 is DFQATT and CDR2 is SNEGSKA in the germline V gene (reference sequence). This CDR3 is built from 10 residues. V was trimmed by 3 bases and J by 6 bases, leaving 5 bases between them. The chain's CDR3 is CSARRNGYTF. The CDR3 DNA reads TGCAGTGCTAGGAGAAATGGCTACACCTTC.

The chain employs TRBV5-8 and TRBJ2-5, with 14 bases aligning to TRBD2. The CDR3 extends over 16 amino acids. V dropped 4 bases and J dropped 4; count of bases not matched to a gene: 6. CDR1 and CDR2 (germline): SGHTS, YDEGEE. The CDR3 loop is CASSPRLAGGPETQYF. DNA for the CDR3: TGTGCCAGCAGCCCGAGACTAGCGGGAGGGCCAGAGACCCAGTACTTC.

The chain recombines TRBV6-5 with TRBJ1-3; D remains ambiguous. This CDR3 contains 11 residues. Germline CDR1 MNHEY, CDR2 SVGAGI. The ends were cut back, 7 bases at V and 3 bases at J, with 4 bases in the middle. CDR3 region: CASTRGNTIYF. CDR3 coding DNA: TGTGCCAGCACCCGTGGAAACACCATATATTTT.

The genes are TRBV18 and TRBJ2-1; 7 bases are a match to TRBD2. The germline V gene has CDR1 KGHSH and CDR2 LQKENI. The CDR3 is 13 amino acids. The junction had 4 bases not matched to a gene; V was cut back by 5 bases and J by 6 bases. The CDR3 is CASSGGSTNEQFF. The CDR3 nucleotides are TGTGCCAGCTCAGGCGGGAGCACCAATGAGCAGTTCTTC. Full variable domain (rest looked up from reference TRBV18 and TRBJ2-1): NAGVMQNPRHLVRRRGQEARLRCSPMKGHSHVYWYRQLPEEGLKFMVYLQKENIIDESGMPKERFSAEFPKEGPSILRIQQVVRGDSAAYFCASSGGSTNEQFFGPGTRLTVL.

This chain uses TRBV7-8 with TRBJ2-2; 8 bases align to TRBD2. Germline trimming cut 5 bases from V and 6 bases from J; bases unmatched to any gene: 11. CDR1 is SGHVS, CDR2 FQNEAQ, per germline. There are 16 residues in the CDR3. The chain's CDR3 is CASSPFVTGGPGELFF. CDR3 sequence (DNA): TGTGCCAGCAGCCCTTTCGTAACGGGGGGGCCCGGGGAGCTGTTTTTT.

CDR3 sequence reads: CASSPTKDRDPQETQYF. The CDR3 DNA reads as TGTGCCAGCAGCCCGACTAAGGACAGGGACCCCCAAGAGACCCAGTACTTC. The chain couples TRBV7-9 to TRBJ2-5; the match to TRBD1 covers 8 bases. J lost 1 base, V lost 5 bases, and 12 bases had no gene match. This CDR3 spans 17 amino acids. Germline assignment: CDR1 SEHNR and CDR2 FQNEAQ (reference sequence).

V usage is TRBV28 and J usage is TRBJ2-1; D is uncertain. V shed 6 bases and J shed 8 bases, with 8 bases lying between them. From germline, CDR1 is MDHEN and CDR2 SYDVKM. The CDR3 sequence is 11 residues long. CDR3 protein: CASRGLDEQFF. The CDR3 nucleotides read TGTGCCAGCAGGGGGTTGGATGAGCAGTTCTTC. Full variable domain (missing parts from reference TRBV28 and TRBJ2-1): DVKVTQSSRYLVKRTGEKVFLECVQDMDHENMFWYRQDPGLGLRLIYFSYDVKMKEKGDIPEGYSVSREKKERFSLILESASTNQTSMYLCASRGLDEQFFGPGTRLTVL.

The chain recombines TRBV7-2 with TRBJ2-7; D ambiguous. The CDR3 sequence is 14 residues long. The germline V and J ends were trimmed by 5 bases and 1 base, with 12 bases remaining between them. Germline CDR1 SGHTA, CDR2 FQGNSA. The CDR3 nucleotides are TGTGCCAGCAGCCCTATAGCACAGTCCTACGAGCAGTACTTC. As protein: CASSPIAQSYEQYF.

The chain uses TRBV29-1 and TRBJ1-1; 8 nucleotides line up with TRBD1. In germline, CDR1 is SQVTM, CDR2 ANQGSEA. The CDR3 runs to 13 residues. Trimming took 6 bases from V and 4 from J; bases not matched to a gene: 7. CDR3 residues: CSVRGQGTTEAFF. CDR3 DNA: TGCAGCGTCAGAGGACAGGGTACCACTGAAGCTTTCTTT.

The CDR3: CASSLGRSRSTDTQYF. The CDR3 DNA follows: TGTGCCAGCAGCTTAGGGCGGAGTAGGAGCACAGATACGCAGTATTTT. The rearrangement links TRBV11-3 to TRBJ2-3, with D unclear. The germline V and J ends were trimmed by 1 base and 0 bases, with 11 bases remaining between them. CDR3 length equals 16 residues. Germline-derived CDR1 and CDR2 are SGHNT and YENEEA.

The V and J genes are TRBV18 and TRBJ1-1; D not resolved. V shed 3 bases and J shed 2 bases, with 16 bases lying between them. The CDR3 has 16 residues. Looked up from germline, CDR1 is KGHSH and CDR2 is LQKENI. CDR3 bases: TGTGCCAGCTCACCTTTCTCCGGGCAAACTAACACTGAAGCTTTCTTT. Protein product: CASSPFSGQTNTEAFF.

The gene calls are TRBV5-1 and TRBJ2-3; no reliable D call. The CDR3 is 14 amino acids. V dropped 0 bases and J dropped 5 bases, with 10 bases sitting between them. Germline V gene sequence: CDR1 SGHRS, CDR2 YFSETQ. CDR3 coding DNA: TGCGCCAGCAGCTTGGTGGTCAGTGGAGATACGCAGTATTTT. This sequence encodes CASSLVVSGDTQYF.

The chain links TRBV14 to TRBJ1-2; 10 bases align to TRBD1. With 4 bases clipped from V and 3 bases from J, the junction kept 5 bases outside the gene matches. This CDR3 has 15 amino acids. Germline V CDR1 and CDR2: SGHDN, FVKESK. This CDR3 reads CASSRGQGVDYGYTF. The CDR3 region has the DNA TGTGCCAGCAGCCGAGGACAGGGGGTAGACTATGGCTACACCTTC.

The rearrangement joins TRBV30 to TRBJ1-5, with no clear D. Germline V gene data show CDR1 as GTSNPN and CDR2 as SVGIG (reference sequence). V was pared by 2 bases and J by 6 bases, with 14 bases between. The CDR3 is 14 residues long. CDR3 sequence (DNA): TGTGCCTGGAGTCAAAACAGTAAAAGTCAGCCCCAGCATTTT. Its translation: CAWSQNSKSQPQHF.

The chain links TRBV3-1 (or the pseudogene TRBV3-2) to TRBJ2-7; D may be TRBD2 (7 bases). This CDR3 contains 13 residues. Trimming removed 2 bases at V and 4 bases at J, with 9 bases between. Germline CDR1 reads LGHDT; CDR2 reads YNNKEL (reference sequence). CDR3 nucleotide sequence: TGTGCCAGCAGCCAAAGGGGGGGGTACGAGCAGTACTTC. It yields the protein CASSQRGGYEQYF.

This clone has a handful of counts. The V and J genes are TRBV7-8 and TRBJ2-1; no definite D call. The germline V gene encodes CDR1 SGHVS and CDR2 FQNEAQ. Trimming removed 4 bases from V and 10 bases from J, with 11 bases in between. The length of the CDR3 is 12 residues. The DNA of the CDR3 is TGTGCCAGCAGCTCCGGACCCCGGGAGCAGTTCTTC. Protein sequence: CASSSGPREQFF.

This chain uses TRBV5-1 with TRBJ2-2, with 7 bases identical to TRBD1. Germline values: CDR1 SGHRS, CDR2 YFSETQ. Losses at the gene ends were 1 base for V and 1 base for J; bases not matched to a gene: 4. The CDR3 spans 16 residues. CDR3 DNA: TGCGCCAGCAGCTTGACCGGGACAGTGAACACCGGGGAGCTGTTTTTT. Its translation is CASSLTGTVNTGELFF.